The text below deals with one T cell receptor (beta chain). Antigen: not known. V trimming: 5 bases; J trimming: 8 bases; junction bases outside the gene matches: 8. Germline V gene sequence: CDR1 SGHTA, CDR2 FQGNSA. This CDR3 comprises 13 residues. These data belong to a study of T cell responses to AZD1222 COVID-19 vaccine. Regarding the study as a whole: Spike-specific TCR breadth and depth were elevated following two AZD1222 doses.

The data were produced by immunoSEQ multiplex PCR, yet TCRdb's version contains in-frame clones alone and is incomplete. This table has approximately 80,000 clones, roughly 85% appearing once. The chain links TRBV7-2 to TRBJ1-2, with 7 bases lining up with TRBD1. The source is an adult who received the AZD1222 COVID-19 vaccine. The specimen comprised peripheral blood, sampled 28 days after the second AZD1222 dose. CDR3 DNA sequence: TGTGCCAGCAGCCAAGACAGGGTAGGAGGCTACACCTTC. Translated: CASSQDRVGGYTF.